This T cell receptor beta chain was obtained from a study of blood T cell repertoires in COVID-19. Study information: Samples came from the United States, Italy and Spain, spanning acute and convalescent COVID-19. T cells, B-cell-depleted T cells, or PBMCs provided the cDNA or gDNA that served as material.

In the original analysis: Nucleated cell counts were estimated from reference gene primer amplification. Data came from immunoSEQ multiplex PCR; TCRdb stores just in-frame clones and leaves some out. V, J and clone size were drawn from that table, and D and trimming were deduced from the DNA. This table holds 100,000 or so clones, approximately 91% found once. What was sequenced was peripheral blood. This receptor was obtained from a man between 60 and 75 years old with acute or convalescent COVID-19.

CDR3 protein: CASHFMTAQETQYF. The DNA for the CDR3 is TGTGCCAGCCACTTTATGACAGCGCAAGAGACCCAGTACTTC. The genes are TRBV6-5 and TRBJ2-5; TRBD1 is a possible D gene (5 bases). V lost 8 bases and J lost 2, with 15 bases in between. The CDR3 length is 14 residues. The germline gives CDR1 MNHEY, CDR2 SVGAGI.